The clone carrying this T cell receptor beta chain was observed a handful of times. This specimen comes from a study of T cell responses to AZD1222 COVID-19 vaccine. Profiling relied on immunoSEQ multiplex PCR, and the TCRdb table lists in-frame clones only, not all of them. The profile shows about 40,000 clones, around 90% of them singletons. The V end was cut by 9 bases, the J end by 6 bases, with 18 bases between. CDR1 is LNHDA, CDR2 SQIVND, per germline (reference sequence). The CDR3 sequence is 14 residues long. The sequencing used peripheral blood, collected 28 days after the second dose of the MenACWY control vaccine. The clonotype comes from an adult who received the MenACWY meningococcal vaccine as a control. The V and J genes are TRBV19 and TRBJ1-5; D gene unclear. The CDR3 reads CASTLSLGGQPQHF. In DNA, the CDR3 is TGTGCCAGCACGTTAAGTCTAGGTGGTCAGCCCCAGCATTTT.